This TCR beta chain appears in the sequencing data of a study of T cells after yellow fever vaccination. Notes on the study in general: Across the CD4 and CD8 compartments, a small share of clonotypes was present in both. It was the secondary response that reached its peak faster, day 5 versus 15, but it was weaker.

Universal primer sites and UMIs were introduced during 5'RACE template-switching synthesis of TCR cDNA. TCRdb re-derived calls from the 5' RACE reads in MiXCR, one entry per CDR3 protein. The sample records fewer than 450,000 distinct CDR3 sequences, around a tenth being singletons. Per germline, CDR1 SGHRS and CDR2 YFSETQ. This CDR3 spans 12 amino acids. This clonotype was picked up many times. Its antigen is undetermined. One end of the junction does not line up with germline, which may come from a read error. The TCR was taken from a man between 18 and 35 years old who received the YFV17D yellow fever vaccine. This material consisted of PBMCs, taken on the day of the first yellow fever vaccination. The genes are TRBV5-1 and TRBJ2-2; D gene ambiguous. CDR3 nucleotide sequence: TGTGCCAGCAGCTTAGACACCGGGGAGCTGTTTTTT. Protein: CASSLDTGELFF.